The next 32 T cell receptor beta chains were all read from a single sample in a study of shared clonotypes between healthy human individuals (dated by TCRdb to 2020 to 2022). Library generation was performed with the immunoSEQ multiplex PCR assay. The source is immuneACCESS, and TCRdb retained only in-frame sequences with V and J called. Part of the clones is not carried over; for the studies checked, unresolved V genes explain less than half of this, and the remainder is unexplained. Within this sample are roughly 2.5 million clones, with 90% to 95% of them counted one time only. Over 0.12% of the sample belongs to the ten largest clones. The sequencing input was naive CD4+ T cells sorted from blood. This sample's cell subset or site label indicates: CD45RA+ positively selected. Source of these receptors: a man younger than 35 in good health.

V gene TRBV28 combines with J gene TRBJ1-5; 8 positions match TRBD1. V shed 3 bases and J 3 bases; nucleotides not matched to a gene: 7. Germline CDR1 and CDR2: MDHEN and SYDVKM. The CDR3 extends over 16 amino acids. Written as DNA, the CDR3 is TGTGCCAGCAGTTTCCCCTCGACAGGGGCCAATCAGCCCCAGCATTTT. Its translation: CASSFPSTGANQPQHF.

The chain recombines TRBV6-5 with TRBJ1-3; D is unresolved. V lost 5 bases and J 0 bases, leaving 11 bases between the germline ends. This CDR3 has 15 residues. Germline loops: CDR1 MNHEY, CDR2 SVGAGI. DNA for the CDR3: TGTGCCAGCAGTGCTGACGGTAGCTCTGGAAACACCATATATTTT. Its translation is CASSADGSSGNTIYF.

The genes are TRBV7-2 and TRBJ1-5; D call uncertain. The germline gives CDR1 SGHTA, CDR2 FQGNSA. The CDR3 is 15 residues long. Trimming stripped 5 bases from V and 1 base from J, with 12 bases between. Here the CDR3 reads CASSDRYLSNQPQHF. The CDR3 nucleotides read TGTGCCAGCAGCGACCGGTATTTGAGCAATCAGCCCCAGCATTTT.

The V call is TRBV5-1, the J call TRBJ2-5, with 7 positions matching TRBD1. V lost 4 bases to trimming and J lost 5 bases; unmatched junction nucleotides: 11. There are 15 residues in the CDR3. Germline CDR1 and CDR2: SGHRS and YFSETQ. As DNA, the CDR3 is TGCGCCAGCAGCCCTATGGACAGGTTGTGGGAGACCCAGTACTTC. This sequence encodes CASSPMDRLWETQYF.

The chain uses TRBV6-5 and TRBJ1-4; D call uncertain. Trimming left V 0 bases short and J 4 bases short, with 9 bases between. Germline V gene data show CDR1 as MNHEY and CDR2 as SVGAGI. The CDR3 has 15 residues. The CDR3 region is CASSYSGMGNEKLFF. CDR3 coding DNA: TGTGCCAGCAGTTACTCGGGGATGGGTAATGAAAAACTGTTTTTT.

The chain carries TRBV19 and TRBJ2-4; TRBD1 aligns across 7 bases. CDR3 length: 18 residues. The junction had 13 bases not matched to a gene; V was cut back by 5 bases and J by 0 bases. Germline V CDR1 and CDR2: LNHDA, SQIVND (reference sequence). The CDR3 loop reads CASSLGPLGGKAKNIQYF. The CDR3, as DNA: TGTGCCAGTAGTTTGGGCCCCCTAGGGGGCAAAGCCAAAAACATTCAGTACTTC.

This clone appeared a single time. The chain uses TRBV19 and TRBJ2-1; D unresolved. V lost 6 bases, J lost 2 bases, and 8 bases lay in between. CDR3 length: 13 amino acids. CDR1 and CDR2 (germline): LNHDA, SQIVND (reference sequence). The CDR3 sequence: CASSPRAYNEQFF. The CDR3 DNA reads TGTGCCAGTAGCCCAAGGGCCTACAATGAGCAGTTCTTC.

The rearrangement links TRBV5-1 to TRBJ1-1; D is undetermined. The V and J ends lost 7 bases and 6 bases respectively, with 10 bases between them. Germline CDR1 is SGHRS and CDR2 is YFSETQ. This CDR3 is 11 amino acids long. This chain's CDR3 is CASRNGAEAFF. The CDR3 DNA reads as TGCGCCAGCCGAAACGGGGCTGAAGCTTTCTTT.

As to this clone: The sample contains more than one DNA sequence encoding this CDR3. The gene calls are TRBV15 and TRBJ1-4; D is perhaps TRBD1 (5 bases). The CDR3 sequence is 15 residues long. Germline V gene data show CDR1 as LNHNV and CDR2 as YYDKDF (reference sequence). V gave up 0 bases and J gave up 4 bases, with 9 bases separating them. CDR3 sequence reads: CATSRDGTLNEKLFF. The CDR3 coding sequence is TGTGCCACCAGCAGAGACGGGACCCTTAATGAAAAACTGTTTTTT.

The chain joins TRBV9 to TRBJ2-5; TRBD1 matches at 9 bases. The CDR3 runs 16 residues. The germline V gene encodes CDR1 SGDLS and CDR2 YYNGEE. The V segment lost 2 bases and the J segment 2 bases; nucleotides outside the gene matches: 7. The CDR3 sequence is CASSVGTGKGQETQYF. Written as DNA, the CDR3 is TGTGCCAGCAGCGTCGGGACAGGGAAGGGTCAAGAGACCCAGTACTTC. The full variable domain, in which reference TRBV9 and TRBJ2-5 provide the parts outside the CDR3, is DSGVTQTPKHLITATGQRVTLRCSPRSGDLSVYWYQQSLDQGLQFLIQYYNGEERAKGNILERFSAQQFPDLHSELNLSSLELGDSALYFCASSVGTGKGQETQYFGPGTRLLVL.

The chain couples TRBV10-3 to TRBJ2-2; D may be TRBD2 (7 bases). From germline, CDR1 is ENHRY and CDR2 SYGVKD. This CDR3 region has 16 residues. V was cut by 5 bases and J by 5 bases, with 18 bases left in between. CDR3 in DNA: TGTGCCATCAGTCCTTTCGGGGGGCTGGGAACCGGGGAGCTGTTTTTT. This translates into CAISPFGGLGTGELFF.

The chain carries TRBV18 and TRBJ1-4, with D tentatively TRBD1 (5 bases). With 6 bases removed from V and 11 bases from J, the gap between germline ends came to 16 bases. The CDR3 sequence is 13 residues long. The germline CDR1 and CDR2 sequences are KGHSH and LQKENI. CDR3 DNA: TGTGCCAGCTCCCCCGGGGGGTCCAGGAAACTGTTTTTT. Its protein product is CASSPGGSRKLFF.

The chain is built from TRBV6-5 and TRBJ1-4; TRBD1 might be the D (5 bases). The CDR3 runs to 12 residues. Trimming left V 8 bases short and J 8 bases short, with 12 bases between. Germline CDR1 MNHEY, CDR2 SVGAGI. The CDR3 loop reads CASPRVYEKLFF. For the CDR3, the DNA is TGTGCCAGCCCCAGGGTATACGAAAAACTGTTTTTT.

Comment on this clone: Additional DNA sequences in this sample encode the identical CDR3. CDR3 region: CASSPEGAETQYF. The CDR3 DNA reads as TGTGCCAGCTCACCCGAGGGGGCGGAGACCCAGTACTTC. The V gene is TRBV18, the J gene TRBJ2-5, with 7 bases lining up with TRBD1. V shed 3 bases, J shed 5 bases, and the junction held 3 bases outside the gene matches. CDR1 is KGHSH, CDR2 LQKENI, per germline. The CDR3 contains 13 residues. Filled out from reference TRBV18 and TRBJ2-5, the complete variable domain reads NAGVMQNPRHLVRRRGQEARLRCSPMKGHSHVYWYRQLPEEGLKFMVYLQKENIIDESGMPKERFSAEFPKEGPSILRIQQVVRGDSAAYFCASSPEGAETQYFGPGTRLLVL.

This sequence joins TRBV11-2 and TRBJ2-7; TRBD1 matches at 7 bases. Losses at the gene ends were 6 bases for V and 3 bases for J; bases not matched to a gene: 5. This CDR3 is built from 13 residues. Germline CDR1 is SGHAT and CDR2 is FQNNGV. CDR3 nucleotide sequence: TGTGCCAGCAGTCCAGGGGGTTACTACGAGCAGTACTTC. Encoded protein: CASSPGGYYEQYF.

Concerning this clone itself: The same CDR3 is also encoded by other DNA sequences in this sample. The chain uses TRBV7-2 and TRBJ1-4; 9 bases match TRBD1. CDR3 length: 15 amino acids. In germline, CDR1 is SGHTA, CDR2 FQGNSA. V was clipped by 5 bases and J by 4 bases; unmatched bases: 5. Written as DNA, the CDR3 is TGTGCCAGCAGCCTCGGGACAGGGAGTAATGAAAAACTGTTTTTT. This translates into CASSLGTGSNEKLFF.

In regard to this clone: The sample contains more than one DNA sequence encoding this CDR3. The V call is TRBV10-3, the J call TRBJ2-7; 9 nucleotides align to TRBD1. This CDR3 has 14 residues. CDR1 and CDR2 from the germline V gene are ENHRY and SYGVKD. J was trimmed by 4 bases and V by 3 bases; bases with no gene match: 4. This CDR3 reads CAISESGQGYEQYF. CDR3 bases: TGTGCCATCAGTGAATCAGGACAGGGGTACGAGCAGTACTTC.

The V gene is TRBV4-1, the J gene TRBJ2-1; D possibly corresponds to TRBD1 (6 bases). From germline, CDR1 is MGHRA and CDR2 YSYEKL. The V and J ends lost 3 bases and 10 bases respectively, with 16 bases between them. The CDR3 is made up of 14 amino acids. CDR3 sequence (DNA): TGCGCCAGCAGCCACCCCCCAGGGGCAGACGAGCAGTTCTTC. Encoded protein: CASSHPPGADEQFF.

This chain connects TRBV6-1 to TRBJ2-7; possibly TRBD1 for D (6 bases). Per germline, CDR1 MNHNS and CDR2 SASEGT. V lost 7 bases and J lost 0, with 16 bases in between. The CDR3 sequence is 15 residues long. CDR3 in amino acids: CASIGRTEGSYEQYF. CDR3 DNA: TGTGCCAGCATCGGTAGGACAGAAGGCTCCTACGAGCAGTACTTC.

This rearrangement joins TRBV12-5 to TRBJ2-3, with 8 bases identical to TRBD1. The CDR3 runs 16 residues. CDR1 is LGHNT and CDR2 is FRNRAP in the germline V gene. V was pared by 5 bases and J by 1 base, with 8 bases of the junction left unmatched. The CDR3 bases are TGTGCTAGTGGTACCGGACAGGGCGGGGGCACAGATACGCAGTATTTT. Residues: CASGTGQGGGTDTQYF.

The CDR3 protein is CASSIAGAVGTEAFF. The CDR3 bases are TGTGCCAGTAGTATCGCAGGGGCGGTCGGCACTGAAGCTTTCTTT. The V gene is TRBV19, the J gene TRBJ1-1; D perhaps matches TRBD1 (6 bases). With 3 bases removed from V and 4 bases from J, the gap between germline ends came to 15 bases. CDR1 and CDR2 (germline): LNHDA, SQIVND (reference sequence). The CDR3 contains 15 residues.

J is TRBJ1-2 and V is TRBV6-1; unclear D gene. V lost 6 bases to trimming and J lost 4 bases, with 18 bases between them. CDR1 and CDR2 (germline): MNHNS, SASEGT. The CDR3 length is 15 residues. The CDR3 nucleotides are TGTGCCAGCAGCCCTAACATGGCCGGCAGCTATGGCTACACCTTC. Protein sequence: CASSPNMAGSYGYTF.

This chain links TRBV27 with TRBJ1-5; possibly TRBD1 for D (5 bases). Germline CDR1 reads MNHEY; CDR2 reads SMNVEV (reference sequence). The V and J ends lost 6 bases and 4 bases respectively, with 13 bases between them. This CDR3 spans 14 amino acids. CDR3 in amino acids: CASSWGAFNQPQHF. The DNA for the CDR3 is TGTGCCAGCAGCTGGGGCGCTTTTAATCAGCCCCAGCATTTT.

The rearrangement joins TRBV4-1 to TRBJ2-5, with 14 bases aligning to TRBD2. This CDR3 has 17 amino acids. V lost 1 base and J lost 9; bases outside the gene matches: 10. Germline V gene lookup returns CDR1 MGHRA and CDR2 YSYEKL. The CDR3 nucleotides read TGCGCCAGCAGCCAAGGACTAGCGGGGGGGATTGGTTTGGCCCAGTACTTC. Translation gives CASSQGLAGGIGLAQYF.

V gene TRBV6-5 combines with J gene TRBJ1-6; no clear D. This CDR3 has 12 residues. Trimming took off 0 bases at V and 14 bases at J, with 8 bases between the two ends. CDR1 MNHEY and CDR2 SVGAGI come from the germline V gene. The CDR3: CASSYSSEALHF. CDR3 in DNA: TGTGCCAGCAGTTACTCGAGTGAAGCCCTCCACTTT.

The chain is built from TRBV27 and TRBJ1-3, with 7 positions matching TRBD1. V dropped 6 bases and J dropped 4; count of bases not matched to a gene: 9. The length of the CDR3 is 15 residues. Germline CDR1 and CDR2: MNHEY and SMNVEV (reference sequence). Here the CDR3 DNA reads TGTGCCAGCAGAACAGCCGGGACAGCCGGAAACACCATATATTTT. Translated: CASRTAGTAGNTIYF.

This chain connects TRBV10-3 to TRBJ2-1; D may match TRBD1 or TRBD2 (5 bases each). V dropped 7 bases and J dropped 8 bases, with 21 bases sitting between them. There are 15 residues in the CDR3. The germline gives CDR1 ENHRY, CDR2 SYGVKD. This CDR3 is CAITGGARGLYEQFF. CDR3 bases: TGTGCCATCACGGGTGGGGCACGCGGGTTGTATGAGCAGTTCTTC.

The chain is built from TRBV7-2 and TRBJ2-7; 10 bases agree with TRBD2. Germline CDR1 SGHTA, CDR2 FQGNSA. The CDR3 totals 19 residues. The J segment lost 0 bases and the V segment lost 4 bases, leaving 15 bases of the junction unmatched. In DNA, the CDR3 is TGTGCCAGCAGCTCACTAGCATACTATCTAGCGGGAGTCTCCTACGAGCAGTACTTC. It codes for CASSSLAYYLAGVSYEQYF.

The V and J genes are TRBV11-3 and TRBJ2-5; D is perhaps TRBD2 (6 bases). The germline gives CDR1 SGHNT, CDR2 YENEEA. The V and J ends lost 2 bases and 3 bases respectively, with 13 bases between them. The CDR3 consists of 15 residues. Here the CDR3 DNA reads TGTGCCAGCAGCTTAATTGCGGGATCGGAAGAGACCCAGTACTTC. Its protein product is CASSLIAGSEETQYF.

The CDR3 sequence: CASSVGGYSGNTIYF. CDR3 coding DNA: TGTGCCAGCAGTGTCGGCGGATACTCTGGAAACACCATATATTTT. The V and J genes are TRBV2 and TRBJ1-3; D is unresolved. Trimming left V 4 bases short and J 0 bases short, with 10 bases between. The CDR3 runs 15 residues. Germline values: CDR1 SNHLY, CDR2 FYNNEI.

The chain employs TRBV10-3 and TRBJ2-2, with 9 positions matching TRBD2. The CDR3 is 17 amino acids. Unmatched junction bases numbered 6, after V lost 4 bases and J lost 0 bases. Germline V gene sequence: CDR1 ENHRY, CDR2 SYGVKD. The CDR3 sequence is CAISGSSGGANTGELFF. The CDR3 DNA is TGTGCCATCAGTGGTAGTAGCGGGGGAGCGAACACCGGGGAGCTGTTTTTT.

The chain employs TRBV27 and TRBJ1-6; D ambiguous. Germline CDR1 reads MNHEY; CDR2 reads SMNVEV (reference sequence). Trimming pared 8 bases from V and 11 bases from J, leaving 13 bases between. CDR3 size: 12 residues. DNA of the CDR3: TGTGCCAGCTCTTCCGGAGGGCCACCCCTCCACTTT. Translation: CASSSGGPPLHF.